The 28 T cell receptor beta chains given below trace back to one sample, sequenced in a study of OX40 agonist ivuxolimab in advanced cancers. Repertoires were generated with immunoSEQ multiplex PCR, while TCRdb's copy carries only in-frame clones and drops some. The repertoire consists of tens of thousands of clones, with more than 80% occurring once and the leading ten covering about 0.4%. This material consisted of CD4+ or CD8+ T cells sorted from blood, taken in a trial of the OX40 agonist ivuxolimab. These receptors were taken from an adult with an advanced solid tumor such as melanoma, head and neck, liver or kidney cancer.

V is TRBV25-1 and J is TRBJ2-3; D possibly matches TRBD1 or TRBD2 (5 bases each). V dropped 1 base and J dropped 9 bases, with 11 bases sitting between them. The CDR3 length is 13 residues. Germline V lookup: CDR1 MGHDK, CDR2 SYGVNS. This CDR3 is CASSELGVGTQYF. The CDR3 bases are TGTGCCAGCAGTGAATTGGGGGTGGGAACGCAGTATTTT.

The chain recombines TRBV7-2 with TRBJ1-1; 10 nucleotides match TRBD1. This CDR3 is 15 amino acids long. Per germline, CDR1 SGHTA and CDR2 FQGNSA. Trimming removed 5 bases from V and 4 bases from J; junction bases left unmatched: 7. CDR3 in amino acids: CASSGQGGLGTEAFF. CDR3 in DNA: TGTGCCAGCAGCGGACAGGGGGGATTGGGCACTGAAGCTTTCTTT.

The chain combines TRBV21-1 with TRBJ2-2; whether TRBD1, the table's D call, matches the DNA was not checked. TRBV21-1 is a pseudogene. This CDR3 has 14 amino acids. CDR3 region: CASTLTDATGELFF. In DNA form, the CDR3 reads TGTGCCAGCACCTTGACAGATGCCACCGGGGAGCTGTTTTTT.

The gene calls are TRBV5-1 and TRBJ1-1; D call uncertain. Germline CDR1 is SGHRS and CDR2 is YFSETQ. V was trimmed by 0 bases and J by 7 bases, leaving 13 bases between them. The CDR3 extends over 14 amino acids. In DNA form, the CDR3 reads TGCGCCAGCAGCTTGGTAAGTCCGACAATTGAAGCTTTCTTT. Amino acid sequence: CASSLVSPTIEAFF.

The CDR3 DNA reads as TGTGCCAGTCGAACTAGCGGGACCGGAGACAATGAGCAGTTCTTC. Translating gives CASRTSGTGDNEQFF. The rearrangement joins TRBV28 to TRBJ2-1; 10 positions agree with TRBD2. The CDR3 spans 15 residues. From germline, CDR1 is MDHEN and CDR2 SYDVKM. After removal of 9 bases from V and 5 bases from J, the junction contained 10 bases not matched to a gene.

The chain carries TRBV5-1 and TRBJ1-1; no clear D gene. The CDR3 has 14 residues. Germline V CDR1 and CDR2: SGHRS, YFSETQ. V lost 0 bases and J 1 base, leaving 7 bases between the germline ends. CDR3 in amino acids: CASSLVSENTEAFF. The CDR3 nucleotides read TGCGCCAGCAGCTTGGTGTCTGAGAACACTGAAGCTTTCTTT.

V is TRBV28 and J is TRBJ2-5; D is uncertain. CDR3 length: 10 residues. CDR1 is MDHEN, CDR2 SYDVKM, per germline. Between the trimmed V and J ends, which lost 2 bases and 5 bases, there was a span of 0 bases. The CDR3 spells CASSLETQYF. The CDR3 nucleotides are TGTGCCAGCAGTTTAGAGACCCAGTACTTC. Using reference TRBV28 and TRBJ2-5 for the parts outside the CDR3, the full variable domain is DVKVTQSSRYLVKRTGEKVFLECVQDMDHENMFWYRQDPGLGLRLIYFSYDVKMKEKGDIPEGYSVSREKKERFSLILESASTNQTSMYLCASSLETQYFGPGTRLLVL.

Worth noting for this clone: The germline gene is not matched at one end of the junction; a read error may be the cause. The V and J genes are TRBV6-5 and TRBJ1-1; possible D gene TRBD1, 5 bases. This CDR3 is built from 15 residues. Per the germline V gene, CDR1 is MNHEY and CDR2 is SVGAGI. The CDR3 sequence is CGSTSGRRGRTEAFF. The DNA for the CDR3 is TGTGGCAGCACCAGTGGAAGAAGGGGTCGCACTGAAGCTTTCTTT.

This clone has more than one count but fewer than ten. The chain has TRBV28 and TRBJ1-2; the D gene is possibly TRBD1 (6 bases). The CDR3 contains 11 residues. CDR1 is MDHEN, CDR2 SYDVKM, per germline. V shed 7 bases and J shed 5 bases, with 8 bases lying between them. CDR3 protein: CASTTGYGYTF. The CDR3 DNA reads TGTGCCAGCACAACAGGGTATGGCTACACCTTC.

CDR3 in amino acids: CASSPLLGQGAAGELFF. CDR3 DNA: TGTGCCAGCAGCCCTTTATTGGGACAGGGGGCAGCCGGGGAGCTGTTTTTT. The chain recombines TRBV7-9 with TRBJ2-2; 12 bases are a match to TRBD1. Trimming took 5 bases from V and 6 from J; bases not matched to a gene: 10. The CDR3 is made up of 17 amino acids. Germline loops: CDR1 SEHNR, CDR2 FQNEAQ (reference sequence).

V is TRBV11-2 and J is TRBJ1-2; unclear D gene. V lost 5 bases and J lost 2, with 12 bases in between. Per the germline V gene, CDR1 is SGHAT and CDR2 is FQNNGV. CDR3 size: 14 residues. CDR3 sequence (DNA): TGTGCCAGCAGCCAGAAGCCAATAAACTATGGCTACACCTTC. It specifies CASSQKPINYGYTF.

This clone was counted only a few times. The chain carries TRBV18 and TRBJ1-2; the match to TRBD1 covers 7 bases. V lost 3 bases and J lost 9; bases outside the gene matches: 13. Germline-derived CDR1 and CDR2 are KGHSH and LQKENI. The CDR3 consists of 15 residues. This CDR3 reads CASSPNLGQNKRYTF. CDR3 DNA sequence: TGTGCCAGCTCACCTAACCTGGGACAGAACAAACGCTACACCTTC.

The V and J genes are TRBV7-2 and TRBJ1-2; TRBD1 aligns across 8 bases. This CDR3 comprises 16 residues. Germline trimming cut 5 bases from V and 4 bases from J; bases unmatched to any gene: 12. The germline gives CDR1 SGHTA, CDR2 FQGNSA. CDR3 coding DNA: TGTGCCAGCAGCCGGGGGGCAGGGGGCTCGGGCTATGGCTACACCTTC. It yields the protein CASSRGAGGSGYGYTF.

This chain connects TRBV19 to TRBJ2-5, with D tentatively TRBD2 (5 bases). The CDR3 length is 14 residues. From germline, CDR1 is LNHDA and CDR2 SQIVND (reference sequence). V gave up 6 bases and J gave up 5 bases, with 16 bases separating them. The CDR3 is CASRRTDRTETQYF. DNA of the CDR3: TGTGCCAGTAGAAGGACTGACCGTACGGAGACCCAGTACTTC.

The rearrangement joins TRBV5-1 to TRBJ1-1; TRBD1 might be the D (5 bases). The CDR3 spans 14 residues. Germline CDR1 is SGHRS and CDR2 is YFSETQ. Trimming left V 3 bases short and J 1 base short, with 10 bases between. CDR3: CASSWGRGNTEAFF. CDR3 DNA: TGCGCCAGCAGCTGGGGACGGGGGAACACTGAAGCTTTCTTT.

This clone was seen only a few times. The V and J genes are TRBV6-1 and TRBJ1-6; D unclear. V shed 3 bases and J shed 7 bases, with 4 bases lying between them. This CDR3 has 12 residues. Germline V gene lookup returns CDR1 MNHNS and CDR2 SASEGT. CDR3 sequence: CASSDLNSPLHF. DNA of the CDR3: TGTGCCAGCAGTGATCTGAATTCACCCCTCCACTTT.

The rearrangement links TRBV7-2 to TRBJ2-2, with 10 bases aligning to TRBD1. In germline, CDR1 is SGHTA, CDR2 FQGNSA. The V and J ends lost 5 bases and 6 bases, in that order; junction bases with no gene match: 9. The CDR3 spans 16 residues. CDR3 in DNA: TGTGCCAGCAGCCCCCGGACAGGGGGATTATCCGGGGAGCTGTTTTTT. It encodes CASSPRTGGLSGELFF. The whole variable domain, filled in from reference TRBV7-2 and TRBJ2-2, reads GAGVSQSPSNKVTEKGKDVELRCDPISGHTALYWYRQSLGQGLEFLIYFQGNSAPDKSGLPSDRFSAERTGGSVSTLTIQRTQQEDSAVYLCASSPRTGGLSGELFFGEGSRLTVL.

This clone was seen only a few times. This sequence joins TRBV19 and TRBJ1-5, with 9 bases identical to TRBD1. This CDR3 is 19 amino acids long. From germline, CDR1 is LNHDA and CDR2 SQIVND (reference sequence). The V gene end was trimmed by 4 bases and the J gene end by 7 bases; junction bases not matched to a gene: 20. The CDR3 loop reads CASSTSRPGQGSGRQPQHF. Here the CDR3 DNA reads TGTGCCAGTAGTACCTCCCGCCCGGGACAGGGATCTGGAAGACAGCCCCAGCATTTT.

This chain connects TRBV5-1 to TRBJ2-1; 7 bases are shared with TRBD2. The length of the CDR3 is 16 residues. The junction had 8 bases not matched to a gene; V was cut back by 1 base and J by 4 bases. In germline, CDR1 is SGHRS, CDR2 YFSETQ. CDR3 coding DNA: TGCGCCAGCAGCTTGAGTCCTAGCGGAGTTTACAATGAGCAGTTCTTC. Translation gives CASSLSPSGVYNEQFF.

The chain uses TRBV5-3 and TRBJ2-7, with no clear D. TRBV5-3 carries the ORF label, with uncertain function. Trimming took 2 bases from V and 5 from J, leaving 11 bases between them. The CDR3 runs 13 residues. CDR3 nucleotides: TGTGCCAGAAGCTTCCGAGATCTTGACGAGCAGTACGTC. Translation gives CARSFRDLDEQYV.

This clone was seen just once. The rearrangement uses TRBV11-1 and TRBJ2-1; TRBD2 matches 9 bases. The J segment lost 13 bases and the V segment lost 0 bases, leaving 1 base of the junction unmatched. The V gene's germline CDR1 is SGHAT and CDR2 FQDESV (reference sequence). The CDR3 extends over 12 amino acids. CDR3 in DNA: TGTGCCAGCAGCTTAGCTAGCGGGAGTCAGTTCTTC. Translation: CASSLASGSQFF.

There are a few counts of this clone. The rearrangement joins TRBV6-5 to TRBJ1-5; no definite D call. Germline CDR1 is MNHEY and CDR2 is SVGAGI. V was shortened by 2 bases and J by 2 bases, with 10 bases between the two germline ends. CDR3 length: 15 amino acids. The CDR3, as DNA: TGTGCCAGCAGTTACGGGAGAAACGGCAATCAGCCCCAGCATTTT. Encoded protein: CASSYGRNGNQPQHF.

This chain uses TRBV11-2 with TRBJ2-2, with D uncertain. This CDR3 has 14 residues. Trimming pared 0 bases from V and 4 bases from J, leaving 6 bases between. Germline loops: CDR1 SGHAT, CDR2 FQNNGV. CDR3 bases: TGTGCCAGCAGCTTAGATCGGGTCACCGGGGAGCTGTTTTTT. Translation: CASSLDRVTGELFF.

The CDR3 is CASSPLLAGAGDTQYF. CDR3 sequence (DNA): TGTGCCAGCAGTCCCCTGCTAGCGGGGGCGGGAGATACGCAGTATTTT. The rearrangement uses TRBV28 and TRBJ2-3; 10 positions agree with TRBD2. The CDR3 has 16 amino acids. In germline, CDR1 is MDHEN, CDR2 SYDVKM. The V segment lost 5 bases and the J segment 5 bases; nucleotides outside the gene matches: 10.

The chain links TRBV7-3 to TRBJ2-1, with D perhaps TRBD1 (5 bases). In germline, CDR1 is SGHTA, CDR2 FQGTGA. CDR3 size: 15 residues. Trimming cost V 2 bases and J 9 bases, with 17 bases left between them. The CDR3 reads CASSLELVLGVEQFF. The CDR3 coding sequence is TGTGCCAGCAGCTTAGAGCTTGTGTTAGGGGTTGAGCAGTTCTTC.

The chain employs TRBV28 and TRBJ2-3, with D unclear. This CDR3 has 11 residues. With 5 bases removed from V and 3 bases from J, the gap between germline ends came to 3 bases. Germline V gene sequence: CDR1 MDHEN, CDR2 SYDVKM. The CDR3 DNA reads as TGTGCCAGCAGTACGACAGATACGCAGTATTTT. It yields the protein CASSTTDTQYF.

The chain joins TRBV5-1 to TRBJ1-2; the D is unclear. V was clipped by 0 bases and J by 8 bases, with 8 bases between them. The germline gives CDR1 SGHRS, CDR2 YFSETQ. The CDR3 extends over 12 amino acids. The CDR3 loop reads CASSLGGRGYTF. CDR3 bases: TGCGCCAGCAGCTTGGGCGGAAGGGGCTACACCTTC.

The J gene is TRBJ1-2, the V gene TRBV19; D is uncertain. Trimming removed 3 bases from V and 1 base from J, with 6 bases in between. The CDR3 sequence is 13 residues long. Germline V lookup: CDR1 LNHDA, CDR2 SQIVND (reference sequence). CDR3 protein: CASSIRNNYGYTF. CDR3 bases: TGTGCCAGTAGTATTCGGAATAACTATGGCTACACCTTC.